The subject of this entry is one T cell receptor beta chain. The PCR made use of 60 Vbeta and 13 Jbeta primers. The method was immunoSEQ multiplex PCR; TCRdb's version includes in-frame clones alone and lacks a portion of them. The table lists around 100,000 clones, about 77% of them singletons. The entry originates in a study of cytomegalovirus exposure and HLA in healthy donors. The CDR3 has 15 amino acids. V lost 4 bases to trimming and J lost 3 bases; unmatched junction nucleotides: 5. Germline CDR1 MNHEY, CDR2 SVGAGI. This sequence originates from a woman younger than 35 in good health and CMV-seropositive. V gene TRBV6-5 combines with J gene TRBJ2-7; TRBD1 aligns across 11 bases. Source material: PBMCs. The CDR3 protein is CASSFGQGAGYEQYF. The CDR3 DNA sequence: TGTGCCAGCAGTTTTGGACAGGGGGCCGGCTACGAGCAGTACTTC.